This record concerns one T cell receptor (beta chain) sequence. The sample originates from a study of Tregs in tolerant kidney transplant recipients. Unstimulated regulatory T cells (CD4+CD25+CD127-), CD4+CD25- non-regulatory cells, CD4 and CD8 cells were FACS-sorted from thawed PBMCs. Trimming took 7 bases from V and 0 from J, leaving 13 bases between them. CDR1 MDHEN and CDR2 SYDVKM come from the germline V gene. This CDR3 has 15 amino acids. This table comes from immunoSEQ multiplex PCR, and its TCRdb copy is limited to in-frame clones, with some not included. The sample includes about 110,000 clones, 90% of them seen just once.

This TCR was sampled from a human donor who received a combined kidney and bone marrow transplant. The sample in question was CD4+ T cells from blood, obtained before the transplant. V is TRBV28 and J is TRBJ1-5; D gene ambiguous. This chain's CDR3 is CASIGELNSNQPQHF. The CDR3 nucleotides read TGTGCCAGCATCGGGGAACTTAATAGCAATCAGCCCCAGCATTTT.